This T cell receptor beta chain was sequenced for a study of T cell responses to AZD1222 COVID-19 vaccine. V lost 3 bases and J lost 0, with 5 bases in between. Germline V gene data show CDR1 as SGHTA and CDR2 as FQGTGA. The CDR3 is 13 amino acids. A word on this clone: What it binds is unknown.

Points from the study as a whole: Spike regions recognized by vaccine-associated CD4 TCRs spanned the protein, led by 160-218 and 743-854. Repertoire sampling occurred only after the peak T cell response.

Produced via immunoSEQ multiplex PCR; TCRdb's table is partial and in-frame only. In the table there are about 220,000 clones, under 95% of which are singletons. The TCR comes from an adult in good health. The sample was peripheral blood, taken on day 0 of MenACWY control vaccination. The rearrangement joins TRBV7-3 to TRBJ1-2; D is unclear. CDR3 bases: TGTGCCAGCAGCTTTGAGGCTAACTATGGCTACACCTTC. It yields the protein CASSFEANYGYTF.